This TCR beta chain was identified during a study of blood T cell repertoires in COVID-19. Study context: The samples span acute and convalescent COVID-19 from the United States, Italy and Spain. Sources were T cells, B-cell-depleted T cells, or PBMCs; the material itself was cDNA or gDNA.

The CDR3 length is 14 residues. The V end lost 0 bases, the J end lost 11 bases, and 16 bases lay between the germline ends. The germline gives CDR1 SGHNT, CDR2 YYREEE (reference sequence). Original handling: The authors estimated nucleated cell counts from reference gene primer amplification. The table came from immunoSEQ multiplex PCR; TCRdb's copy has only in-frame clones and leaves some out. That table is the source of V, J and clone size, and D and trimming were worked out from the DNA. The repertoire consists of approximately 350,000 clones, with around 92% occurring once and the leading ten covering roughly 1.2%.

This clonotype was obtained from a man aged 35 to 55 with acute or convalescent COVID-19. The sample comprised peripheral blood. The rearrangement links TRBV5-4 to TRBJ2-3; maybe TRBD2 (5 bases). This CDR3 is CASSLAYGGFGQYF. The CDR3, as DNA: TGTGCCAGCAGCTTGGCGTACGGAGGTTTTGGGCAGTATTTT.